Each of the 24 T cell receptor beta chains below was sequenced from the same sample in a study of regulatory dendritic cells for organ transplantation. Measured with immunoSEQ multiplex PCR; TCRdb has only the in-frame clones, and not every one. The table has 30,000 to 40,000 clones, less than 90% seen once. The sequenced material came from naive CD4+ T cells from blood. Subset in this sample: CD45RA+ naive T cells. The receptors here all came from a human donor in good health.

The CDR3 is CASGTGNQPQHF. The CDR3 DNA is TGTGCCAGCGGGACAGGCAATCAGCCCCAGCATTTT. The rearrangement uses TRBV5-8 and TRBJ1-5; TRBD1 agrees at 7 bases. The CDR3 has 12 residues. The germline gives CDR1 SGHTS, CDR2 YDEGEE. The V segment lost 7 bases and the J segment 2 bases; nucleotides outside the gene matches: 0.

V gene TRBV11-2 combines with J gene TRBJ2-7; 7 nucleotides agree with TRBD2. Germline CDR1 is SGHAT and CDR2 is FQNNGV. The CDR3 totals 16 residues. After removal of 3 bases from V and 1 base from J, the junction contained 9 bases not matched to a gene. CDR3 residues: CASSFPHGRRSYEQYF. The CDR3 nucleotides are TGTGCCAGCAGCTTTCCCCACGGGAGGAGGTCCTACGAGCAGTACTTC.

This sequence joins TRBV5-4 and TRBJ1-3; possibly TRBD1 for D (5 bases). The germline CDR1 and CDR2 sequences are SGHNT and YYREEE (reference sequence). CDR3 length: 17 residues. The ends were cut back, 3 bases at V and 4 bases at J, with 20 bases in the middle. CDR3 sequence (DNA): TGTGCCAGCAGCTCCCTTGGGAGGGGCGCGTACGGAAACACCATATATTTT. Its translation is CASSSLGRGAYGNTIYF.

The V gene is TRBV5-4, the J gene TRBJ2-3, with 11 nucleotides matching TRBD2. Germline loops: CDR1 SGHNT, CDR2 YYREEE (reference sequence). V gave up 4 bases and J gave up 10 bases; unmatched junction bases: 8. The CDR3 length is 14 residues. DNA of the CDR3: TGTGCCAGCAGCGGTCCTACTAGCGGGGGATCGCAGTATTTT. Amino acid sequence: CASSGPTSGGSQYF.

This chain joins TRBV19 and TRBJ1-5, with 9 bases lining up with TRBD1. Losses at the gene ends were 10 bases for V and 6 bases for J; bases not matched to a gene: 10. CDR3 length: 14 residues. Germline-derived CDR1 and CDR2 are LNHDA and SQIVND (reference sequence). The CDR3 sequence is CATKGQGPLQPQHF. Here the CDR3 DNA reads TGTGCCACAAAGGGACAGGGTCCCCTTCAGCCCCAGCATTTT.

The chain has TRBV6-6 and TRBJ1-2, with D maybe TRBD1 (6 bases). There are 13 residues in the CDR3. Germline CDR1 reads MNHNY; CDR2 reads SVGAGI (reference sequence). Deletions cut 4 bases from V and 8 bases from J, with 14 bases between. CDR3 in DNA: TGTGCCAGCAGTTTTGGACAGAGCCGGGGCTACACCTTC. This translates into CASSFGQSRGYTF.

The genes are TRBV19 and TRBJ2-3; maybe TRBD1 (7 bases). Germline V CDR1 and CDR2: LNHDA, SQIVND (reference sequence). CDR3 length equals 16 residues. The V end lost 6 bases, the J end lost 0 bases, and 16 bases lay between the germline ends. Written as DNA, the CDR3 is TGTGCCAGTAGGAAACGGGGGACAGCAAGCACAGATACGCAGTATTTT. This translates into CASRKRGTASTDTQYF.

This chain links TRBV21-1 with TRBJ2-7; the table gives TRBD2 as D, unverified against the DNA. TRBV21-1 corresponds to a pseudogene. The CDR3 has 14 amino acids. CDR3 protein: CASMVAGGPNEQYF. The CDR3 nucleotides read TGTGCCAGCATGGTGGCGGGAGGGCCAAACGAGCAGTACTTC.

This clone was found a few times. The chain combines TRBV25-1 with TRBJ1-2; 7 positions match TRBD1. The CDR3 has 13 residues. Germline loops: CDR1 MGHDK, CDR2 SYGVNS. Trimming cost V 10 bases and J 3 bases; bases outside gene matches: 8. As DNA, the CDR3 is TGTGCCACCGCGACAGGGTCCCACTATGGCTACACCTTC. Its protein product is CATATGSHYGYTF.

The chain uses TRBV4-3 and TRBJ2-3; D might be TRBD2 (5 bases). The CDR3 sequence is 14 residues long. The germline V and J ends were trimmed by 4 bases and 2 bases, with 10 bases remaining between them. Germline CDR1 reads LGHNA; CDR2 reads YSLEER. CDR3 bases: TGCGCCAGCAGCCTCCTCGGGGTCACAGATACGCAGTATTTT. This codes for CASSLLGVTDTQYF.

The J gene is TRBJ2-6, the V gene TRBV11-2; 8 nucleotides match TRBD1. The CDR3 totals 19 residues. V gave up 5 bases and J gave up 0 bases; unmatched junction bases: 12. Germline V gene data show CDR1 as SGHAT and CDR2 as FQNNGV. In DNA form, the CDR3 reads TGTGCCAGCAGCCGGCTGGGGGGACAGGTTTACTCTGGGGCCAACGTCCTGACTTTC. This codes for CASSRLGGQVYSGANVLTF.

The gene calls are TRBV15 and TRBJ2-5; D is unclear. V was clipped by 5 bases and J by 4 bases, with 17 bases between them. The V gene's germline CDR1 is LNHNV and CDR2 YYDKDF (reference sequence). This CDR3 region has 15 residues. CDR3 coding DNA: TGTGCCACCAGCCCCATCGGGTTAAGAGGAGAGACCCAGTACTTC. This codes for CATSPIGLRGETQYF.

The rearrangement links TRBV5-1 to TRBJ2-5; no clear D gene. CDR3 length: 15 amino acids. CDR1 and CDR2 (germline): SGHRS, YFSETQ. The germline V and J ends were trimmed by 7 bases and 1 base, with 17 bases remaining between them. The CDR3 DNA reads TGCGCCAGCGGGTCGATAGGGTTGCTCCAAGAGACCCAGTACTTC. Residues: CASGSIGLLQETQYF.

The chain combines TRBV6-5 with TRBJ1-5; D perhaps matches TRBD1 (5 bases). The CDR3 extends over 12 amino acids. V gave up 4 bases and J gave up 15 bases, with 16 bases separating them. Germline values: CDR1 MNHEY, CDR2 SVGAGI. CDR3 loop: CASSSPGLSAHF. DNA of the CDR3: TGTGCCAGCAGTTCCCCGGGACTCTCCGCGCATTTT.

This chain uses TRBV6-6 with TRBJ2-1, with TRBD2 matching over 11 bases. This CDR3 has 15 residues. V dropped 5 bases and J dropped 9; count of bases not matched to a gene: 9. CDR1 is MNHNY, CDR2 SVGAGI, per germline (reference sequence). The DNA of the CDR3 is TGTGCCAGCAGTATTAGCGGGAGGGTGGCCACTGAGCAGTTCTTC. Protein sequence: CASSISGRVATEQFF.

The chain couples TRBV6-5 to TRBJ2-7, with TRBD1 matching 9 bases. CDR1 is MNHEY, CDR2 SVGAGI, per germline. This CDR3 contains 11 residues. The junction had 3 bases not matched to a gene; V was cut back by 7 bases and J by 8 bases. The CDR3 here is CASTQGAKQYF. DNA for the CDR3: TGTGCCAGCACACAGGGGGCCAAGCAGTACTTC.

J is TRBJ2-7 and V is TRBV7-3; TRBD1 matches 7 bases. V lost 5 bases to trimming and J lost 3 bases; unmatched junction nucleotides: 4. From germline, CDR1 is SGHTA and CDR2 FQGTGA. The CDR3 has 13 residues. CDR3 amino acids: CASSPRQGYEQYF. DNA for the CDR3: TGTGCCAGCAGCCCTAGACAGGGCTACGAGCAGTACTTC.

CDR3 sequence: CASSVPGLAGEQYF. CDR3 in DNA: TGTGCCAGCAGCGTCCCGGGACTAGCCGGCGAGCAGTACTTC. The chain uses TRBV11-2 and TRBJ2-7; 9 bases line up with TRBD2. Germline values: CDR1 SGHAT, CDR2 FQNNGV. The CDR3 is 14 amino acids. V gave up 5 bases and J gave up 6 bases; unmatched junction bases: 8. Full variable domain (missing parts from reference TRBV11-2 and TRBJ2-7): EAGVAQSPRYKIIEKRQSVAFWCNPISGHATLYWYQQILGQGPKLLIQFQNNGVVDDSQLPKDRFSAERLKGVDSTLKIQPAKLEDSAVYLCASSVPGLAGEQYFGPGTRLTVT.

The chain uses TRBV15 and TRBJ2-5; D gene uncertain. From germline, CDR1 is LNHNV and CDR2 YYDKDF (reference sequence). The CDR3 is 14 amino acids. Trimming left V 0 bases short and J 5 bases short, with 10 bases between. CDR3 in amino acids: CATSRDRAGETQYF. The CDR3 nucleotides read TGTGCCACCAGCAGAGATAGGGCCGGTGAGACCCAGTACTTC. Full variable domain (rest looked up from reference TRBV15 and TRBJ2-5): DAMVIQNPRYQVTQFGKPVTLSCSQTLNHNVMYWYQQKSSQAPKLLFHYYDKDFNNEADTPDNFQSRRPNTSFCFLDIRSPGLGDTAMYLCATSRDRAGETQYFGPGTRLLVL.

This clone has just one count. The gene calls are TRBV30 and TRBJ2-5, with TRBD1 matching over 7 bases. The CDR3 has 15 residues. Trimming took 2 bases from V and 1 from J; bases not matched to a gene: 7. Germline CDR1 and CDR2: GTSNPN and SVGIG (reference sequence). CDR3 in amino acids: CAWSFPGTAQETQYF. The CDR3 DNA sequence: TGTGCCTGGAGTTTTCCCGGGACAGCCCAAGAGACCCAGTACTTC. Full variable domain (remainder filled in from reference TRBV30 and TRBJ2-5): SQTIHQWPATLVQPVGSPLSLECTVEGTSNPNLYWYRQAAGRGLQLLFYSVGIGQISSEVPQNLSASRPQDRQFILSSKKLLLSDSGFYLCAWSFPGTAQETQYFGPGTRLLVL.

The chain uses TRBV5-1 and TRBJ2-1; possible D gene TRBD2, 5 bases. The CDR3 is made up of 14 amino acids. Germline CDR1 is SGHRS and CDR2 is YFSETQ. The V end lost 4 bases, the J end lost 9 bases, and 17 bases lay between the germline ends. The CDR3 loop reads CASSRSGRSGEQFF. The CDR3, as DNA: TGCGCCAGCAGCCGCAGCGGTCGAAGTGGTGAGCAGTTCTTC. Together with reference TRBV5-1 and TRBJ2-1, the CDR3 gives the full variable domain: KAGVTQTPRYLIKTRGQQVTLSCSPISGHRSVSWYQQTPGQGLQFLFEYFSETQRNKGNFPGRFSGRQFSNSRSEMNVSTLELGDSALYLCASSRSGRSGEQFFGPGTRLTVL.

The rearrangement links TRBV7-3 to TRBJ1-2; unclear D gene. Germline CDR1 reads SGHTA; CDR2 reads FQGTGA. The length of the CDR3 is 13 residues. Trimming shortened V by 1 base and J by 1 base, and 4 bases separated the two germline ends. CDR3 protein: CASSLNNNYGYTF. The CDR3 nucleotides read TGTGCCAGCAGCTTAAACAATAACTATGGCTACACCTTC.

CDR3 nucleotides: TGTGCCATCAGTACGCGACAGGGGACTCACTACGAGCAGTACTTC. Protein product: CAISTRQGTHYEQYF. The J gene is TRBJ2-7, the V gene TRBV10-3; 8 bases align to TRBD1. Germline assignment: CDR1 ENHRY and CDR2 SYGVKD. V lost 5 bases to trimming and J lost 3 bases; unmatched junction nucleotides: 9. The CDR3 is 15 amino acids.

The V call is TRBV7-9, the J call TRBJ2-2, with D possibly TRBD2 on 6 matching bases. The CDR3 is 15 amino acids. Trimming left V 3 bases short and J 4 bases short, with 12 bases between. CDR1 and CDR2 from the germline V gene are SEHNR and FQNEAQ (reference sequence). CDR3: CASSLITGLTGELFF. CDR3 nucleotides: TGTGCCAGCAGCTTGATAACGGGACTCACCGGGGAGCTGTTTTTT.